This entry describes one T cell receptor beta chain. Its antigen is not identified. Sequencing was performed with immunoSEQ multiplex PCR; in TCRdb, only in-frame clones are kept and a portion is missing. This sample has 65,000 to 90,000 clones, with roughly 90% found just once. Germline V gene data show CDR1 as SGHDT and CDR2 as YYEEEE. The CDR3 runs to 16 residues. The junction had 8 bases not matched to a gene; V was cut back by 3 bases and J by 5 bases. These data belong to a study of cytomegalovirus exposure and HLA in healthy donors. Whole-study results and caveats: With high specificity and sensitivity, the classifier reportedly diagnosed cytomegalovirus status.

This chain uses TRBV5-6 with TRBJ2-7; TRBD2 agrees at 13 bases. The sequence was obtained from a woman under 30 in good health and CMV-seropositive. The sample taken for sequencing was PBMCs. As DNA, the CDR3 is TGTGCCAGCAGCTCTGTCGGGACTAGCGGGATTCACGAGCAGTACTTC. Its translation is CASSSVGTSGIHEQYF.